This passage covers 12 T cell receptor beta chains from one sample sequenced in a study of CD8+ T cells in alopecia areata. Indicated treatment: oral pan-JAK inhibitor, 5-10 mg twice daily. TCR sequencing used cDNA made by reverse transcription of extracted RNA. The repertoire was sequenced with immunoSEQ multiplex PCR; TCRdb's copy has only in-frame clones and lacks some. The sample yields about 260,000 clones, around three fifths seen once. The starting material was CD4+ T cells sorted from blood, obtained at week 52, from a patient treated with tofacitinib. All receptors derive from a human donor with alopecia areata.

This clone was seen a handful of times. The genes are TRBV5-1 and TRBJ2-3; TRBD2 is a possible D gene (5 bases). This CDR3 has 14 residues. Germline V gene lookup returns CDR1 SGHRS and CDR2 YFSETQ. Trimming took off 2 bases at V and 5 bases at J, with 12 bases between the two ends. CDR3 in DNA: TGCGCCAGCAGCTTAGACTATCGGGGAGATACGCAGTATTTT. It specifies CASSLDYRGDTQYF.

For this clone: The sample has other DNA sequences that encode this CDR3 too. V gene TRBV30 combines with J gene TRBJ1-6; D is ambiguous. Germline V gene lookup returns CDR1 GTSNPN and CDR2 SVGIG (reference sequence). This CDR3 is 13 amino acids long. Trimming pared 2 bases from V and 7 bases from J, leaving 9 bases between. The CDR3 DNA reads TGTGCCTGGAGTTCGGGGAACAATTCACCCCTCCACTTT. Its protein is CAWSSGNNSPLHF.

The chain couples TRBV29-1 to TRBJ2-5; TRBD1 matches at 8 bases. J was trimmed by 1 base and V by 8 bases; bases with no gene match: 12. The CDR3 is 15 residues long. Germline V gene sequence: CDR1 SQVTM, CDR2 ANQGSEA. The CDR3 sequence is CSLGRGLSPQETQYF. The CDR3 DNA sequence: TGCAGCCTTGGCAGGGGGCTTTCACCCCAAGAGACCCAGTACTTC.

The chain carries TRBV5-1 and TRBJ2-1, with 8 bases matching TRBD2. The length of the CDR3 is 16 residues. The V segment lost 3 bases and the J segment 3 bases; nucleotides outside the gene matches: 8. Germline V gene sequence: CDR1 SGHRS, CDR2 YFSETQ. CDR3 amino acids: CASSSATGGRYNEQFF. CDR3 nucleotide sequence: TGCGCCAGCAGCTCGGCGACGGGAGGGCGCTACAATGAGCAGTTCTTC.

This chain joins TRBV30 and TRBJ1-5, with D perhaps matching TRBD1 (5 bases). Germline loops: CDR1 GTSNPN, CDR2 SVGIG (reference sequence). The CDR3 length is 14 residues. Trimming cost V 2 bases and J 3 bases, with 11 bases left between them. The CDR3 region is CAWSFGTINQPQHF. The CDR3 bases are TGTGCCTGGAGTTTCGGGACCATCAATCAGCCCCAGCATTTT.

In its sample, this clone was seen a few times. The chain recombines TRBV27 with TRBJ2-5; the D gene is possibly TRBD2 (5 bases). V was cut by 0 bases and J by 7 bases, with 15 bases left in between. Looked up from germline, CDR1 is MNHEY and CDR2 is SMNVEV (reference sequence). The CDR3 is 15 residues long. CDR3 coding DNA: TGTGCCAGCAGTTTATCAACTAGAGCCCTAACGACCCAGTACTTC. Protein product: CASSLSTRALTTQYF.

The J gene is TRBJ2-5, the V gene TRBV29-1; the match to TRBD2 covers 8 bases. Germline V CDR1 and CDR2: SQVTM, ANQGSEA. Trimming at V came to 7 bases and at J to 5 bases, leaving 21 bases not matched to a gene. This CDR3 is 17 amino acids long. The CDR3 coding sequence is TGCAGCGCCCATCCCGTCGCTAGCGGGTTGTCACGGGAGACCCAGTACTTC. Translating gives CSAHPVASGLSRETQYF.

This clone was seen a handful of times. V gene TRBV29-1 combines with J gene TRBJ1-1; D remains ambiguous. This CDR3 comprises 11 residues. Germline lookup yields CDR1 SQVTM and CDR2 ANQGSEA. V was shortened by 5 bases and J by 11 bases, with 15 bases between the two germline ends. This CDR3 reads CSVLAGNGAFF. For the CDR3, the DNA is TGCAGCGTTTTGGCCGGAAATGGGGCTTTCTTT.

This chain uses TRBV23-1 with TRBJ2-7; weak D call: TRBD1 (5 bases). TRBV23-1 is an ORF, with its function uncertain. The CDR3 length is 11 residues. Trimming took 5 bases from V and 3 from J, leaving 5 bases between them. The CDR3 coding sequence is TGCGCCAGCAGTGACAGCTACGAGCAGTACTTC. This sequence encodes CASSDSYEQYF.

This chain links TRBV5-1 with TRBJ1-2; D is ambiguous. V lost 0 bases to trimming and J lost 4 bases, with 7 bases between them. This CDR3 region has 13 residues. Germline V gives CDR1 SGHRS, CDR2 YFSETQ. The CDR3 DNA reads as TGCGCCAGCAGCTTGGTGGAGGGCTATGGCTACACCTTC. Translating it yields CASSLVEGYGYTF.

The chain employs TRBV5-1 and TRBJ2-5, with TRBD2 matching over 13 bases. The length of the CDR3 is 17 residues. Trimming took 3 bases from V and 1 from J; bases not matched to a gene: 6. Germline loops: CDR1 SGHRS, CDR2 YFSETQ. The CDR3 region is CASSSAGTSGAQETQYF. In DNA form, the CDR3 reads TGCGCCAGCAGCTCAGCCGGGACTAGCGGGGCCCAAGAGACCCAGTACTTC.

V gene TRBV5-1 combines with J gene TRBJ2-3; D perhaps matches TRBD1 (6 bases). CDR1 and CDR2 (germline): SGHRS, YFSETQ. Trimming removed 4 bases at V and 0 bases at J, with 12 bases between. CDR3 length equals 15 residues. The CDR3 reads CASSEGTPSTDTQYF. The CDR3, as DNA: TGCGCCAGCAGCGAAGGGACACCTAGCACAGATACGCAGTATTTT.